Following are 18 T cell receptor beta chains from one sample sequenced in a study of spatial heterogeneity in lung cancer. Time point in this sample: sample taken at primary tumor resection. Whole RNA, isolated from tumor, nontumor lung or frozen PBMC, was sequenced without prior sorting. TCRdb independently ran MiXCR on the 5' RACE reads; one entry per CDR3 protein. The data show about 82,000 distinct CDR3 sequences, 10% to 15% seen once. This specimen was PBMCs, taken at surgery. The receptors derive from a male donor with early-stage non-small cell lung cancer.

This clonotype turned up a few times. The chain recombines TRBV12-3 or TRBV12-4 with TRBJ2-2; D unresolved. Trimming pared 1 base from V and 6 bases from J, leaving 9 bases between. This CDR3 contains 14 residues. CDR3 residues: CASSLEEWPGELFF. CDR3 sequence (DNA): TGTGCCAGCAGTTTAGAGGAGTGGCCCGGGGAGCTGTTTTTT.

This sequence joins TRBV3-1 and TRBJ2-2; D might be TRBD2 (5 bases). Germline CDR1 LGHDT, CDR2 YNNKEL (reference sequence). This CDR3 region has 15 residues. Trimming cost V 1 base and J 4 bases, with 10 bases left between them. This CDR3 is CASSQASGITGELFF. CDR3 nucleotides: TGTGCCAGCAGCCAAGCATCGGGGATCACCGGGGAGCTGTTTTTT.

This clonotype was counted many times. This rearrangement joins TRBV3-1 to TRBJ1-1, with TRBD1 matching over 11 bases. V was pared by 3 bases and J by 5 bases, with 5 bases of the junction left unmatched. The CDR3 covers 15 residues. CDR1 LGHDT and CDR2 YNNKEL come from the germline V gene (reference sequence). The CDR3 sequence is CASSHTGTGGTEAFF. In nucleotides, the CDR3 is TGTGCCAGCAGCCATACCGGGACAGGGGGTACTGAAGCTTTCTTT.

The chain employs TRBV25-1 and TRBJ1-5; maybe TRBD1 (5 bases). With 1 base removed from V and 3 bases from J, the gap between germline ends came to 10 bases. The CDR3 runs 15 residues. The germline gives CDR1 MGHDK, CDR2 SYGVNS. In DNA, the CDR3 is TGTGCCAGCAGTGAATCCGTGGGGGACAATCAGCCCCAGCATTTT. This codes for CASSESVGDNQPQHF.

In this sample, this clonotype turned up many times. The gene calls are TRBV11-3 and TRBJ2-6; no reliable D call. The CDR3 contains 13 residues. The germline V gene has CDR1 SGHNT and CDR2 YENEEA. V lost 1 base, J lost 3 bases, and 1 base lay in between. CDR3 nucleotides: TGTGCCAGCAGCTTAGGTGGGGCCAACGTCCTGACTTTC. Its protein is CASSLGGANVLTF.

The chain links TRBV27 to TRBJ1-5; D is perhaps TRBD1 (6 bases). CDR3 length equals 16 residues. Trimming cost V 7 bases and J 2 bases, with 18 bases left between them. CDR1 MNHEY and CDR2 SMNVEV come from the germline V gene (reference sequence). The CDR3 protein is CASKITSGDRNQPQHF. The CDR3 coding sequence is TGTGCCAGCAAAATCACCTCAGGGGATCGCAATCAGCCCCAGCATTTT.

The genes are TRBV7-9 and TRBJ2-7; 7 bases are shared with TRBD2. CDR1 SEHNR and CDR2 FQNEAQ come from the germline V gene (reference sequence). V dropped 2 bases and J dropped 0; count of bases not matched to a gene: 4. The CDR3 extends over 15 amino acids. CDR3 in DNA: TGTGCCAGCAGCTTACCAGCGGGGCTCTCCTACGAGCAGTACTTC. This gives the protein CASSLPAGLSYEQYF.

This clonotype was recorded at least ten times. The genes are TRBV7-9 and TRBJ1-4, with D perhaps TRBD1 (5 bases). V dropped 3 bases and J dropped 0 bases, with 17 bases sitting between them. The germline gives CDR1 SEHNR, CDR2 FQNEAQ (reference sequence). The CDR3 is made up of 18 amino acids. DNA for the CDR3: TGTGCCAGCAGCTTCCCCGTTTGGACATCGACAACTAATGAAAAACTGTTTTTT. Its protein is CASSFPVWTSTTNEKLFF. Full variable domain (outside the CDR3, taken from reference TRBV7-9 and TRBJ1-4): DTGVSQNPRHKITKRGQNVTFRCDPISEHNRLYWYRQTLGQGPEFLTYFQNEAQLEKSRLLSDRFSAERPKGSFSTLEIQRTEQGDSAMYLCASSFPVWTSTTNEKLFFGSGTQLSVL.

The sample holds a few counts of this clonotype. CDR3 amino acids: CAISDAVAGGNEQFF. DNA for the CDR3: TGTGCCATCAGTGACGCTGTAGCGGGAGGGAATGAGCAGTTCTTC. The rearrangement uses TRBV10-3 and TRBJ2-1; 11 bases line up with TRBD2. Germline trimming cut 3 bases from V and 7 bases from J; bases unmatched to any gene: 5. The germline CDR1 and CDR2 sequences are ENHRY and SYGVKD. The CDR3 extends over 15 amino acids.

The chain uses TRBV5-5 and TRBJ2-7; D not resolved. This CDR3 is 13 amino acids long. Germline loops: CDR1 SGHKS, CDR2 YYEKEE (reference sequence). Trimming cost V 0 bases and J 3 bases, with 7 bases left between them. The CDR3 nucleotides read TGTGCCAGCAGCTTGGTCCAGCTCTACGAGCAGTACTTC. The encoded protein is CASSLVQLYEQYF.

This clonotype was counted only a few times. The CDR3 loop is CASSLRQTYEQYF. DNA for the CDR3: TGTGCCAGCAGCTTAAGGCAAACCTACGAGCAGTACTTC. V usage is TRBV7-2 and J usage is TRBJ2-7; D gene ambiguous. Germline V gene data show CDR1 as SGHTA and CDR2 as FQGNSA. This CDR3 region has 13 residues. V lost 2 bases to trimming and J lost 2 bases, with 7 bases between them.

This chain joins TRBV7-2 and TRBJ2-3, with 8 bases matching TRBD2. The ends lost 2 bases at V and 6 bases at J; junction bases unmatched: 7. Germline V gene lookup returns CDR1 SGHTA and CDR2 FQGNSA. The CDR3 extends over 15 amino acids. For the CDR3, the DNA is TGTGCCAGCAGCTTAACTAGCGGAAGTGGGGATACGCAGTATTTT. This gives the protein CASSLTSGSGDTQYF.

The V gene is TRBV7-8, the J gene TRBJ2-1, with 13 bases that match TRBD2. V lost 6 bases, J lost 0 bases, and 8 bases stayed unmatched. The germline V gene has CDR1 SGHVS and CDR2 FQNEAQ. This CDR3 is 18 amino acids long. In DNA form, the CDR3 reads TGTGCCAGCAGTAACGGACTAGCGGGGGCCAGCTCCTACAATGAGCAGTTCTTC. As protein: CASSNGLAGASSYNEQFF.

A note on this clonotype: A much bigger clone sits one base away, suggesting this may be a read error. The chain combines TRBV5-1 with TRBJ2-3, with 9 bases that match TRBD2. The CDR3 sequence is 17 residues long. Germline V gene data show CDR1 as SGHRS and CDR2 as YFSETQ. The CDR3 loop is CAISLVGLAGTTDTQYF. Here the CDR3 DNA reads TGCGCCATCAGCCTGGTAGGGCTAGCGGGGACCACAGATACGCAGTATTTT.

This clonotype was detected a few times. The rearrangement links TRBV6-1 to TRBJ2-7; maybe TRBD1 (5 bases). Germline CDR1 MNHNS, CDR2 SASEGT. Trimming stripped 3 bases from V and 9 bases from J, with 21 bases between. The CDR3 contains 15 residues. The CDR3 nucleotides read TGTGCCAGCAGTGACCAGGGTTATCCTACGATGGTGCAGTACTTC. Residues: CASSDQGYPTMVQYF.

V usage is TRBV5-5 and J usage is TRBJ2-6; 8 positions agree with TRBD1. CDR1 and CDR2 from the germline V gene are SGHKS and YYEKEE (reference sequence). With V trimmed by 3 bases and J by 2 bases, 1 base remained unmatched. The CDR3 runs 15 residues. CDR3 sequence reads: CASSSDRAGANVLTF. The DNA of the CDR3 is TGTGCCAGCAGCTCGGACAGGGCTGGGGCCAACGTCCTGACTTTC.

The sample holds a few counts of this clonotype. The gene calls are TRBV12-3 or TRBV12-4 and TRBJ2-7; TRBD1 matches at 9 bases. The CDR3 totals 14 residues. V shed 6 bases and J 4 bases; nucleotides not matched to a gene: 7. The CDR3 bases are TGTGCCAGCAGGTCCGGGACAGGGACTTACGAGCAGTACTTC. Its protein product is CASRSGTGTYEQYF.

The CDR3 bases are TGTGCCAGCAGTTTTATCCCGGACAGGGGCGATGGCTACACCTTC. Encoded protein: CASSFIPDRGDGYTF. The rearrangement joins TRBV27 to TRBJ1-2; the match to TRBD1 covers 9 bases. The CDR3 totals 15 residues. Trimming cost V 3 bases and J 6 bases; bases outside gene matches: 8. Germline V CDR1 and CDR2: MNHEY, SMNVEV (reference sequence).